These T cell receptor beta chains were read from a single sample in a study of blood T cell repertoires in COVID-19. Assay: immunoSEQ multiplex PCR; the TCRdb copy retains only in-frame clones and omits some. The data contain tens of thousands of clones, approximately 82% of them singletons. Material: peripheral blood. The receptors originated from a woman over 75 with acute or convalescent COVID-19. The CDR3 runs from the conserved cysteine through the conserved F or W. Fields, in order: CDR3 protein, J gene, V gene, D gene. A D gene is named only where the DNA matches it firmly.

CASSINSGLSGNTIYF,TRBJ1-3,TRBV19,-
CASTMLGLAGGLSYNEQFF,TRBJ2-1,TRBV27,TRBD2
CASSIGTGEEQYF,TRBJ2-7,TRBV5-1,TRBD1
CSADREQEAFF,TRBJ1-1,TRBV20-1,TRBD1
CASSIAGETQYF,TRBJ2-5,TRBV19,-
CASSVDSIITNQPQHF,TRBJ1-5,TRBV19,-
CASSLFSGSGGAGQYF,TRBJ2-3,TRBV27,TRBD1
CASSPPGGTEAFF,TRBJ1-1,TRBV6-6,-
CASSDQGTGLREAFF,TRBJ1-1,TRBV25-1,-
CASSSLRGVLGDQPQHF,TRBJ1-5,TRBV2,-
CACDSGTGGETQYF,TRBJ2-5,TRBV30,TRBD1
CASSEEEGGYTDTQYF,TRBJ2-3,TRBV6-1,-
CSVGLQGYGYTF,TRBJ1-2,TRBV29-1,-
CASSSRQKLYYGYTF,TRBJ1-2,TRBV7-9,-
CASSPRDSDYGYTF,TRBJ1-2,TRBV18,TRBD1
CSASPAGQYQETQYF,TRBJ2-5,TRBV20-1,-
CASRPDRVSYQPQHF,TRBJ1-5,TRBV6-5,TRBD1
CASSKNSDRSPQLHRGNQPQHF,TRBJ1-5,TRBV5-1,-
CASSIDPGGTGELFF,TRBJ2-2,TRBV19,TRBD1
CASSSGQGANTDTQYF,TRBJ2-3,TRBV5-1,TRBD1
CAIRLAGTNEQFF,TRBJ2-1,TRBV10-3,TRBD2
CASSAFRDSVNTGELFF,TRBJ2-2,TRBV9,TRBD1
CASSLTSGVTPGELFF,TRBJ2-2,TRBV11-2,TRBD2
CASSTTGTGGVGTEAFF,TRBJ1-1,TRBV19,TRBD1
CASTSAPGEKLFF,TRBJ1-4,TRBV5-1,-
CASSLWGTGAITDTQYF,TRBJ2-3,TRBV5-1,TRBD1
CAIRGGPNEGTGELFF,TRBJ2-2,TRBV10-3,-
CASSQETSGFYEQYF,TRBJ2-7,TRBV4-1,TRBD2
CASSFDLDRGGDTQYF,TRBJ2-3,TRBV5-6,TRBD1
CARSRGLGQGYNEQFF,TRBJ2-1,TRBV5-3,TRBD1
CASSLYPGQVQVVTQYF,TRBJ2-5,TRBV11-2,TRBD1
CASISRDRDYQETQYF,TRBJ2-5,TRBV7-9,TRBD1
CASSPGTGYGYTF,TRBJ1-2,TRBV5-1,TRBD1
CASSYTSAGRYEQYF,TRBJ2-7,TRBV6-5,TRBD2
CASSFQGTYYEQYF,TRBJ2-7,TRBV27,-
CASSPRRSGVSYNEQFF,TRBJ2-1,TRBV27,TRBD2
CASSSQSVNNQPQHF,TRBJ1-5,TRBV18,-
CAWTKRGVTLNTEAFF,TRBJ1-1,TRBV30,-
CAWSASTYEQYF,TRBJ2-7,TRBV30,-
CASTSGDRESYTF,TRBJ1-2,TRBV28,TRBD1
CASSQGASPRTDTQYF,TRBJ2-3,TRBV7-3,-
CASSGGSSYNEQFF,TRBJ2-1,TRBV18,TRBD2
CASSVRTGYEQYF,TRBJ2-7,TRBV3-1/TRBV3-2,-
CASSLSTGVSGNTIYF,TRBJ1-3,TRBV18,TRBD1
CASSFYSNQPQHF,TRBJ1-5,TRBV12-3/TRBV12-4,-